The entry below describes one TCR beta chain. The antigen remains undetermined. The CDR3 is made up of 15 amino acids. Trimming stripped 6 bases from V and 4 bases from J, with 21 bases between. Germline-derived CDR1 and CDR2 are SQVTM and ANQGSEA. Indicated treatment: oral pan-JAK inhibitor, 5-10 mg twice daily. Sorting separated CD4+ and CD8+ T cells out of PBMCs. This entry is derived from a study of CD8+ T cells in alopecia areata. Study context: Those patients who were treated received oral tofacitinib, which was given at 5 to 10 mg twice daily for moderate-to-severe alopecia areata.

Study outcomes and limitations: Higher clonality than in normal scalp was seen in lesional scalp, especially alopecia totalis/universalis.

Once RNA had been extracted, it was reverse transcribed into cDNA to act as the sequencing template. This table comes from immunoSEQ multiplex PCR, and its TCRdb copy is limited to in-frame clones, with some not included. The table lists fewer than 250,000 clones, more than 55% of them singletons. This rearrangement joins TRBV29-1 to TRBJ2-5, with a weak D call TRBD2 (7 bases). The source of this sequence is a human donor with alopecia areata. The source was CD4+ T cells sorted from blood, collected at week 4, from a patient treated with tofacitinib. The CDR3 region has the DNA TGCAGCGTCCCCGGGGGGCCGGGGCTTATAGAGACCCAGTACTTC. Protein product: CSVPGGPGLIETQYF. The variable domain in full, completed from reference TRBV29-1 and TRBJ2-5, reads SAVISQKPSRDICQRGTSLTIQCQVDSQVTMMFWYRQQPGQSLTLIATANQGSEATYESGFVIDKFPISRPNLTFSTLTVSNMSPEDSSIYLCSVPGGPGLIETQYFGPGTRLLVL.